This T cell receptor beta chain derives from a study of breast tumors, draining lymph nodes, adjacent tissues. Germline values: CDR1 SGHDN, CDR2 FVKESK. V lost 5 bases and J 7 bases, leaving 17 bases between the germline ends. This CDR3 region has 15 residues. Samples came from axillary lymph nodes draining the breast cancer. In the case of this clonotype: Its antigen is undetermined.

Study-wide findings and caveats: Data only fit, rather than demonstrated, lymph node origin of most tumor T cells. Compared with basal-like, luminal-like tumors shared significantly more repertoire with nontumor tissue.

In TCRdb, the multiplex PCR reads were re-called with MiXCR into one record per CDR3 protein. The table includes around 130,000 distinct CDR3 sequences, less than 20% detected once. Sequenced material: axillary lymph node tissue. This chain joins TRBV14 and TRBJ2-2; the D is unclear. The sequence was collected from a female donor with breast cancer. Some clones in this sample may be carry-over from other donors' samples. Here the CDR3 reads CASSSRRAVYGELFF. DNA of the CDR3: TGTGCCAGCAGCTCTCGCCGTGCGGTATACGGGGAGCTGTTTTTT.